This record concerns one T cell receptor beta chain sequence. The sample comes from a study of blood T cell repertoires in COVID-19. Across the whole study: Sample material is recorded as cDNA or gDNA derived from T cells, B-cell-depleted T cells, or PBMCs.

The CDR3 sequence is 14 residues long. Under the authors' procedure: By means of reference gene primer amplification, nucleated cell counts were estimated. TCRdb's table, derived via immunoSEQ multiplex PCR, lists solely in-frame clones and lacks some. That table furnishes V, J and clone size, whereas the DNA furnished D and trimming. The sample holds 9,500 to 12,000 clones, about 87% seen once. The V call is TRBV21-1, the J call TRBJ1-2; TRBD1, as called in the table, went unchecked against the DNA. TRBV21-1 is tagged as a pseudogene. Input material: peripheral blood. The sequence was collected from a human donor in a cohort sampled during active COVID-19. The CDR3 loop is CASSKQGLGYGYTF. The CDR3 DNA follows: TGTGCCAGCAGCAAACAGGGGTTGGGCTATGGCTACACCTTC.